The rows below give T cell receptor beta chains drawn from one sample of a study of post-analysis software for immune sequencing data. TCRdb processed the PCR reads anew with MiXCR; each CDR3 protein has one entry. The sample shows some 690,000 distinct CDR3 sequences, around 60% of them seen only once. The sequencing input was blood. The receptors derive from a girl aged 2-10 years with multiple sclerosis. CDR3s leave out the opening cysteine and the closing phenylalanine or tryptophan. Fields, in order: V gene, CDR3 protein.

V gene: TRBV4-1; CDR3 protein: ASSQDRGSGNEQF
V gene: TRBV20-1; CDR3 protein: SARDRGNYPYNEQF
V gene: TRBV5-1; CDR3 protein: ASSLVAGLAGKTGELF
V gene: TRBV18; CDR3 protein: ASSPPGTAGTEAF
V gene: TRBV12-3/TRBV12-4; CDR3 protein: ASRTGTSESGELF
V gene: TRBV12-3/TRBV12-4; CDR3 protein: ASSTHRGLAGDTQY
V gene: TRBV9; CDR3 protein: ASSPGLLSSYNEQF
V gene: TRBV20-1; CDR3 protein: SATKPGPSANTEAF
V gene: TRBV4-2; CDR3 protein: ASSPRTSVASTDTQY
V gene: TRBV4-1; CDR3 protein: ASSQDLGLPGSSSYNEQF
V gene: TRBV6-5; CDR3 protein: ASSYLDPTGWAIQY
V gene: TRBV5-1; CDR3 protein: ASSLVQGESYEQY
V gene: TRBV28; CDR3 protein: ASSSGASSPQTQY
V gene: TRBV7-9; CDR3 protein: ASSLTDFSGDTQY
V gene: TRBV20-1; CDR3 protein: SANRGPGGYT
V gene: TRBV5-1; CDR3 protein: ASSYSAGGGTDTQY
V gene: TRBV12-3/TRBV12-4; CDR3 protein: ASSLAPVTADAQY
V gene: TRBV19; CDR3 protein: ASRPGLTGGYT
V gene: TRBV6-2/TRBV6-3; CDR3 protein: ASTQTSGSGELF
V gene: TRBV7-9; CDR3 protein: ASRPTSGRAEDTQY
V gene: TRBV27; CDR3 protein: ASSFGTASYNEQF
V gene: TRBV3-1; CDR3 protein: ASSQAIRTEWGKNIQY
V gene: TRBV27; CDR3 protein: ASSTRALTSTDTQY
V gene: TRBV10-3; CDR3 protein: AISESLSNADTQY
V gene: TRBV20-1; CDR3 protein: SARPPHNEQF
V gene: TRBV4-1; CDR3 protein: ASSHPEDTQY
V gene: TRBV20-1; CDR3 protein: SAGWGTDTQY
V gene: TRBV20-1; CDR3 protein: SARRPQETQY
V gene: TRBV12-3/TRBV12-4; CDR3 protein: ASSSTVDYEQY
V gene: TRBV29-1; CDR3 protein: SVIETGYGYT
V gene: TRBV7-2; CDR3 protein: ASSSLGRADTQY
V gene: TRBV6-1; CDR3 protein: ASRDRGRENIQY
V gene: TRBV15; CDR3 protein: ATSTGSDTEAF
V gene: TRBV5-1; CDR3 protein: ASSGGLAGGPGDTQY
V gene: TRBV18; CDR3 protein: ASSPDLAGANVLT
V gene: TRBV7-8; CDR3 protein: ASSNLWVSEQF
V gene: TRBV15; CDR3 protein: ATSRETEGSGELF
V gene: TRBV10-3; CDR3 protein: ASRRNENTEAF
V gene: TRBV12-3/TRBV12-4; CDR3 protein: ASSQTSGGRTQY
V gene: TRBV25-1; CDR3 protein: ASSEFLAGPYNEQF
V gene: TRBV6-2/TRBV6-3; CDR3 protein: ASSHWGASSYNEQF
V gene: TRBV6-5; CDR3 protein: ASSYGQGRADTQY
V gene: TRBV29-1; CDR3 protein: SGGPGTKNNEQF
V gene: TRBV7-9; CDR3 protein: ASSLDLSPSSYEQY
V gene: TRBV25-1; CDR3 protein: ASSSQGAETQY
V gene: TRBV28; CDR3 protein: ASSFAGGTGVTYEQY
V gene: TRBV20-1; CDR3 protein: SARGVGRYEQY
V gene: TRBV6-2/TRBV6-3; CDR3 protein: ASSPPPDRPRGYGYT
V gene: TRBV5-1; CDR3 protein: ASSRTGVDEAF